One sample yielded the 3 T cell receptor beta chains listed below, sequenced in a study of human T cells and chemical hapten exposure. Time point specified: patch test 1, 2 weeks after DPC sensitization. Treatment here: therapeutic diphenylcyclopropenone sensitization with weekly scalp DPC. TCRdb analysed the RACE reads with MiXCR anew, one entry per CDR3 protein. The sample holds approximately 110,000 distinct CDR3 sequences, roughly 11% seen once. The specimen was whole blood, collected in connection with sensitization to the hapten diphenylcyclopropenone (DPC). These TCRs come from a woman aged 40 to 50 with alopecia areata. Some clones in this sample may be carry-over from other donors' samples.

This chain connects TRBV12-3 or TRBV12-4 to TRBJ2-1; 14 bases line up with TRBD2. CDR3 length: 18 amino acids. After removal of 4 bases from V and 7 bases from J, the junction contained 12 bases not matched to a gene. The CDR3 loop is CASSSPGLAGVGGNEQFF. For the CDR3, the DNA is TGTGCCAGCAGTTCTCCGGGACTAGCGGGAGTTGGGGGGAATGAGCAGTTCTTC.

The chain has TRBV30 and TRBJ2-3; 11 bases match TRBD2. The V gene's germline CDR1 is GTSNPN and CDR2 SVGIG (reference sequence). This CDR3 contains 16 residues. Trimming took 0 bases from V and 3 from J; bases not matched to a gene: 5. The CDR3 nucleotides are TGTGCCTGGAGTGTGGGTAGCGGGAGGGTAACAGATACGCAGTATTTT. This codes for CAWSVGSGRVTDTQYF.

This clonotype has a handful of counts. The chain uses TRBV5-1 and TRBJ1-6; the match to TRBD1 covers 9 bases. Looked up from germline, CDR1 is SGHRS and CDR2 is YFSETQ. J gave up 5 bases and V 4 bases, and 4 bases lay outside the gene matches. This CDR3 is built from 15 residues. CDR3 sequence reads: CASSPRQGDNSPLHF. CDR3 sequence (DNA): TGCGCCAGCAGCCCCAGACAGGGGGATAATTCACCCCTCCACTTT.